These 9 T cell receptor beta chains share one sample of origin, sequenced in a study of cytomegalovirus exposure and HLA in healthy donors. Primers: 60 Vbeta forward and 13 Jbeta reverse. The repertoire was sequenced with immunoSEQ multiplex PCR; TCRdb's copy has only in-frame clones and lacks some. The data hold more than 140,000 clones, with 75% to 80% observed a single time. Sequenced input: PBMCs. The receptor source for this set is a male donor in good health and CMV-seronegative.

The rearrangement joins TRBV7-6 to TRBJ1-2, with D maybe TRBD1 (5 bases). V shed 0 bases and J shed 8 bases, with 19 bases lying between them. Per the germline V gene, CDR1 is SGHVS and CDR2 is FNYEAQ. The CDR3 spans 16 residues. For the CDR3, the DNA is TGTGCCAGCAGCTTAGCAGGGGAAAATGATGTTGGGGGCTACACCTTC. It codes for CASSLAGENDVGGYTF.

The chain carries TRBV6-5 and TRBJ2-1; 9 bases fit TRBD1. CDR3 length: 15 amino acids. J was trimmed by 5 bases and V by 2 bases; bases with no gene match: 4. CDR1 is MNHEY, CDR2 SVGAGI, per germline. Here the CDR3 reads CASSYNRGPNNEQFF. CDR3 DNA sequence: TGTGCCAGCAGTTACAACAGGGGGCCTAACAATGAGCAGTTCTTC.

The rearrangement uses TRBV7-2 and TRBJ2-3; 9 bases line up with TRBD1. From germline, CDR1 is SGHTA and CDR2 FQGNSA. J gave up 1 base and V 5 bases, and 4 bases lay outside the gene matches. This CDR3 region has 15 residues. CDR3 nucleotides: TGTGCCAGCAGCGCTCGACAGGGGGGCACAGATACGCAGTATTTT. This translates into CASSARQGGTDTQYF. The full variable domain, completed using reference TRBV7-2 and TRBJ2-3, is GAGVSQSPSNKVTEKGKDVELRCDPISGHTALYWYRQSLGQGLEFLIYFQGNSAPDKSGLPSDRFSAERTGGSVSTLTIQRTQQEDSAVYLCASSARQGGTDTQYFGPGTRLTVL.

In its sample, this clone was seen a few times. The chain links TRBV27 to TRBJ2-2, with 15 bases matching TRBD2. CDR1 and CDR2 from the germline V gene are MNHEY and SMNVEV (reference sequence). The CDR3 loop spans 18 amino acids. The V and J ends lost 6 bases and 0 bases, in that order; junction bases with no gene match: 5. CDR3 nucleotide sequence: TGTGCCAGCAGGCTGGGACTAGCGGGGGGCCCGAACACCGGGGAGCTGTTTTTT. Protein product: CASRLGLAGGPNTGELFF.

Here the CDR3 DNA reads TGCGCCAGCAGCCAAGCCGGCAGGGGCCTTCGTGGCTACACCTTC. This sequence encodes CASSQAGRGLRGYTF. This chain links TRBV4-3 with TRBJ1-2; a weak D match, TRBD1 (6 bases). This CDR3 contains 15 residues. V shed 1 base and J shed 7 bases, with 16 bases lying between them. Per the germline V gene, CDR1 is LGHNA and CDR2 is YSLEER.

The chain joins TRBV4-3 to TRBJ2-3, with a tentative D call TRBD2 (5 bases). The CDR3 is 15 amino acids. The germline CDR1 and CDR2 sequences are LGHNA and YSLEER. Trimming removed 0 bases from V and 0 bases from J, with 7 bases in between. CDR3 sequence (DNA): TGCGCCAGCAGCCAAGATTTAGCGAGCACAGATACGCAGTATTTT. Translating gives CASSQDLASTDTQYF.

V and J are TRBV10-3 and TRBJ2-7, with unresolved D. Between the trimmed V and J ends, which lost 1 base and 2 bases, there was a span of 12 bases. The CDR3 has 15 residues. Germline-derived CDR1 and CDR2 are ENHRY and SYGVKD. CDR3 sequence reads: CAISEFEEYPYEQYF. The CDR3 DNA follows: TGTGCCATCAGTGAGTTTGAGGAGTACCCCTACGAGCAGTACTTC.

The chain employs TRBV7-2 and TRBJ1-2, with 9 bases that match TRBD1. Per the germline V gene, CDR1 is SGHTA and CDR2 is FQGNSA. The CDR3 loop spans 16 amino acids. Trimming at V came to 0 bases and at J to 4 bases, leaving 6 bases not matched to a gene. For the CDR3, the DNA is TGTGCCAGCAGCTTAGCCACGGGACAGGGACTCTATGGCTACACCTTC. It is translated as CASSLATGQGLYGYTF. The entire variable domain, with the rest obtained from reference TRBV7-2 and TRBJ1-2, is as follows: GAGVSQSPSNKVTEKGKDVELRCDPISGHTALYWYRQSLGQGLEFLIYFQGNSAPDKSGLPSDRFSAERTGGSVSTLTIQRTQQEDSAVYLCASSLATGQGLYGYTFGSGTRLTVV.

V gene TRBV30 combines with J gene TRBJ2-1; perhaps TRBD1 as D (5 bases). The CDR3 has 11 residues. Trimming shortened V by 1 base and J by 13 bases, and 11 bases separated the two germline ends. Germline CDR1 GTSNPN, CDR2 SVGIG (reference sequence). CDR3 protein: CAWSANRGQFF. Here the CDR3 DNA reads TGTGCCTGGAGTGCCAATAGGGGTCAGTTCTTC.